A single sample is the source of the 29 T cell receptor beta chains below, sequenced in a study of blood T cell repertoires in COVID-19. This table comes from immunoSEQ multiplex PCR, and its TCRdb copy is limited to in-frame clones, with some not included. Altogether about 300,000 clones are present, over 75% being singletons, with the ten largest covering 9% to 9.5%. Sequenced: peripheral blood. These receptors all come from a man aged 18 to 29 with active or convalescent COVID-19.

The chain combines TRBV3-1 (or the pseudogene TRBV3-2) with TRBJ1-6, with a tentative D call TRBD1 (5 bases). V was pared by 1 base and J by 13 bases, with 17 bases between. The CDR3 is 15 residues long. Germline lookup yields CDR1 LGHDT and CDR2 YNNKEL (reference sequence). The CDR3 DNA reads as TGTGCCAGCAGCCAAGCCTCCGGGACTCCCTACCCCCTCCACTTT. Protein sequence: CASSQASGTPYPLHF.

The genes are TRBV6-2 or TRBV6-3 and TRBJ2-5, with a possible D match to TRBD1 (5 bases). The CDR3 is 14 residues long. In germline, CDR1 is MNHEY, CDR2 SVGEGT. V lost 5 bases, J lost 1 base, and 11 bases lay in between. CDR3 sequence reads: CASSKTGFQETQYF. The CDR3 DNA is TGTGCCAGCAGTAAAACAGGTTTCCAAGAGACCCAGTACTTC.

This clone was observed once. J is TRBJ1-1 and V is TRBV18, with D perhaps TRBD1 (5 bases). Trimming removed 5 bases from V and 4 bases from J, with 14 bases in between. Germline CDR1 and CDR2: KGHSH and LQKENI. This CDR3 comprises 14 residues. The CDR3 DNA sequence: TGTGCCAGCTCAGATCAGGGTTTCGGCACTGAAGCTTTCTTT. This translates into CASSDQGFGTEAFF.

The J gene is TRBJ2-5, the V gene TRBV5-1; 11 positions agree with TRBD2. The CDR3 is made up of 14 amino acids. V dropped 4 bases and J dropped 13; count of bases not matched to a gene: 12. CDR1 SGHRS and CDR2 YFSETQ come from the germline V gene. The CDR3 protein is CASSPGGLAGGWYF. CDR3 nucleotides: TGCGCCAGCAGCCCCGGAGGGCTAGCGGGGGGCTGGTACTTC.

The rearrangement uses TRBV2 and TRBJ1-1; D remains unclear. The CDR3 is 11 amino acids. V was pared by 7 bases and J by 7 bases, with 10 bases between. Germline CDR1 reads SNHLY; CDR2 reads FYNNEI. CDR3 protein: CASTARGEAFF. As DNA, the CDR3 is TGTGCCAGCACCGCCCGGGGTGAAGCTTTCTTT.

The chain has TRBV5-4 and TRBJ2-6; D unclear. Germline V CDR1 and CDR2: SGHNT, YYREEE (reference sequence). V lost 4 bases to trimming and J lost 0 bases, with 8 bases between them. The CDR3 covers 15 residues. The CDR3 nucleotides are TGTGCCAGCAGCCCCGACACCTCTGGGGCCAACGTCCTGACTTTC. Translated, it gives CASSPDTSGANVLTF. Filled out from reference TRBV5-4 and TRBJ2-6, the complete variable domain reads ETGVTQSPTHLIKTRGQQVTLRCSSQSGHNTVSWYQQALGQGPQFIFQYYREEENGRGNFPPRFSGLQFPNYSSELNVNALELDDSALYLCASSPDTSGANVLTFGAGSRLTVL.

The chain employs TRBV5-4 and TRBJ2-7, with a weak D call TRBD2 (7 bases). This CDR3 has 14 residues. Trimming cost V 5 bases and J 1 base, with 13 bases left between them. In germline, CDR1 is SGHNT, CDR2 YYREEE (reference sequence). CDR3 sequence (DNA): TGTGCCAGCAGTTGGGGGGGCCGGTCCTACGAGCAGTACTTC. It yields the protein CASSWGGRSYEQYF. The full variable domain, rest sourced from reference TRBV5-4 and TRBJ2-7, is ETGVTQSPTHLIKTRGQQVTLRCSSQSGHNTVSWYQQALGQGPQFIFQYYREEENGRGNFPPRFSGLQFPNYSSELNVNALELDDSALYLCASSWGGRSYEQYFGPGTRLTVT.

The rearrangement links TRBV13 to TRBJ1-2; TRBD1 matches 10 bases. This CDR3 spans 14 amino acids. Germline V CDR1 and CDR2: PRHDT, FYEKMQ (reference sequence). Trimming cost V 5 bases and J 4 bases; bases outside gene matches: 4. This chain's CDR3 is CASSKTGGSYGYTF. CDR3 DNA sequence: TGTGCCAGCAGCAAGACAGGGGGCAGCTATGGCTACACCTTC. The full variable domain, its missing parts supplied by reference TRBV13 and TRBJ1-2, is AAGVIQSPRHLIKEKRETATLKCYPIPRHDTVYWYQQGPGQDPQFLISFYEKMQSDKGSIPDRFSAQQFSDYHSELNMSSLELGDSALYFCASSKTGGSYGYTFGSGTRLTVV.

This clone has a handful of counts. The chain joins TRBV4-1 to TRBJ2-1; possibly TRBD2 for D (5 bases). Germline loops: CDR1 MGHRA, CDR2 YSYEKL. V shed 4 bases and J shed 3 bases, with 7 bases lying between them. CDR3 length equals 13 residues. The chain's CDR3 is CASSPEGYNEQFF. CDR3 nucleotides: TGCGCCAGCAGCCCTGAGGGCTACAATGAGCAGTTCTTC.

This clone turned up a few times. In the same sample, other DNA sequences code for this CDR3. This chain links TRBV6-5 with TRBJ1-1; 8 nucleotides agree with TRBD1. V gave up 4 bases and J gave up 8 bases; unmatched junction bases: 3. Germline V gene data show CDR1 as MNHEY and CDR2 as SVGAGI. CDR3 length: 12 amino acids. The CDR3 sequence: CASSLGQGEAFF. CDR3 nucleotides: TGTGCCAGCAGTTTAGGACAGGGCGAAGCTTTCTTT.

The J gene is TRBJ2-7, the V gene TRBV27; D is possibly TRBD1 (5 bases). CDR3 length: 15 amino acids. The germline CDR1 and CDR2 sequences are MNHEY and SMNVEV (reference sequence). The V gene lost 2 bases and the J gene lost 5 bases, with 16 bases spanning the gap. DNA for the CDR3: TGTGCCAGCAGTTTAGGCCAGGGTGGACGTGACGAGCAGTACTTC. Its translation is CASSLGQGGRDEQYF.

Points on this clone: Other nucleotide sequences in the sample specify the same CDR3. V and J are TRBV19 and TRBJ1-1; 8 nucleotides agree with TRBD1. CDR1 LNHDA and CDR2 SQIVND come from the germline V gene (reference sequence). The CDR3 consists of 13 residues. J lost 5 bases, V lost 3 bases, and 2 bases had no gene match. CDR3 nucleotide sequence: TGTGCCAGTAGTATCACAGGGGGTACTGAAGCTTTCTTT. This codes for CASSITGGTEAFF.

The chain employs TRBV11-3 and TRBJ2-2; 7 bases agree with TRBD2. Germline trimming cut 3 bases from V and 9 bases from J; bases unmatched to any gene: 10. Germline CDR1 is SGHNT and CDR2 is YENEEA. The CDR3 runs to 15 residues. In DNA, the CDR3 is TGTGCCAGCAGCTTTTCCGGGGGGACTCCCCGGGAGCTGTTTTTT. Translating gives CASSFSGGTPRELFF. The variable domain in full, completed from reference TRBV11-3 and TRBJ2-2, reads EAGVVQSPRYKIIEKKQPVAFWCNPISGHNTLYWYLQNLGQGPELLIRYENEEAVDDSQLPKDRFSAERLKGVDSTLKIQPAELGDSAVYLCASSFSGGTPRELFFGEGSRLTVL.

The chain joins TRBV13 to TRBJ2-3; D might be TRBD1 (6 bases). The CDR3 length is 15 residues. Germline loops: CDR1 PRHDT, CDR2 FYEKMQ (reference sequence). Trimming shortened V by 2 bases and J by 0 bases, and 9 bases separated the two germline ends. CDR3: CASSLMGASTDTQYF. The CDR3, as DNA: TGTGCCAGCAGCTTAATGGGGGCTAGCACAGATACGCAGTATTTT.

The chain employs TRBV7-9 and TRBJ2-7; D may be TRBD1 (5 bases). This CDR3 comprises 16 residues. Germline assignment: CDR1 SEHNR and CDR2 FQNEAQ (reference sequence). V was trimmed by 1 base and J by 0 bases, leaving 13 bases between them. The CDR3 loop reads CASSLGTGRASYEQYF. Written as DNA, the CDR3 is TGTGCCAGCAGCTTAGGCACAGGTAGGGCCTCCTACGAGCAGTACTTC.

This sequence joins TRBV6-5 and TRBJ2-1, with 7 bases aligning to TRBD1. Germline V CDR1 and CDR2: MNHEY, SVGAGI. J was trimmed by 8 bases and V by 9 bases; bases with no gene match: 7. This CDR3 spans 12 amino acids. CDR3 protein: CASKTGYDEQFF. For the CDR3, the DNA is TGTGCCAGTAAGACAGGGTACGATGAGCAGTTCTTC.

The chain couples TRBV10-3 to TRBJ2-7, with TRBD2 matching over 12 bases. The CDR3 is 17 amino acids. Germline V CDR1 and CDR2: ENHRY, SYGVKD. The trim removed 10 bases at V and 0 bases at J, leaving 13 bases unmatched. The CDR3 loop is CATWDPQTSGSSYEQYF. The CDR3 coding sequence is TGTGCCACTTGGGACCCACAGACTAGCGGGAGCTCCTACGAGCAGTACTTC.

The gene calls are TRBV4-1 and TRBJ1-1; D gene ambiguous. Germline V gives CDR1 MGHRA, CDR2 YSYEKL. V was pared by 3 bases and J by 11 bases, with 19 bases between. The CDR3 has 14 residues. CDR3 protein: CASSHEGFGEKAFF. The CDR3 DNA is TGCGCCAGCAGCCATGAGGGATTTGGCGAAAAGGCTTTCTTT.

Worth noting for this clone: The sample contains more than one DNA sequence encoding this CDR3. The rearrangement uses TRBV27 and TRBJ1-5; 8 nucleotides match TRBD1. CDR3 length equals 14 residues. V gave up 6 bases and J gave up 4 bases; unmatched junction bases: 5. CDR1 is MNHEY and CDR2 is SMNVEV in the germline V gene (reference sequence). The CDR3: CASSPGTGNQPQHF. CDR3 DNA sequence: TGTGCCAGCAGCCCCGGGACAGGAAATCAGCCCCAGCATTTT.

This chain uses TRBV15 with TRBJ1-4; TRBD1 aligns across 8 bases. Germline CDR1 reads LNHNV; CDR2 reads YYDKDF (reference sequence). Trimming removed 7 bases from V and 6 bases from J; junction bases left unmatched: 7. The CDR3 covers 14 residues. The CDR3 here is CATTSGTGYEKLFF. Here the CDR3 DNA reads TGTGCCACCACCTCCGGGACAGGTTATGAAAAACTGTTTTTT.

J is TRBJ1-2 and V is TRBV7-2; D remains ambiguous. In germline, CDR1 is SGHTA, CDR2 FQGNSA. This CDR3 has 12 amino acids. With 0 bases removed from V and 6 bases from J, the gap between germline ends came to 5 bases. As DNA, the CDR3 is TGTGCCAGCAGCTTAGCGAGGAATGGCTACACCTTC. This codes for CASSLARNGYTF.

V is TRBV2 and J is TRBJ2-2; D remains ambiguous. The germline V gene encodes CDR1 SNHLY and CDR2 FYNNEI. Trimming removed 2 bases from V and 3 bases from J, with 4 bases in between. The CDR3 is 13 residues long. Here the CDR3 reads CASSEQYTGELFF. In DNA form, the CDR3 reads TGTGCCAGCAGTGAACAGTACACCGGGGAGCTGTTTTTT.

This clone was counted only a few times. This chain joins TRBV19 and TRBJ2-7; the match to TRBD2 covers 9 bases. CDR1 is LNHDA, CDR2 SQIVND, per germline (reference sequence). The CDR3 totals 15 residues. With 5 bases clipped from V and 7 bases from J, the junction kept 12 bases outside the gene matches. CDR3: CASSGQRGALREQYF. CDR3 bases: TGTGCCAGTAGTGGCCAGCGGGGGGCCCTGAGGGAGCAGTACTTC.

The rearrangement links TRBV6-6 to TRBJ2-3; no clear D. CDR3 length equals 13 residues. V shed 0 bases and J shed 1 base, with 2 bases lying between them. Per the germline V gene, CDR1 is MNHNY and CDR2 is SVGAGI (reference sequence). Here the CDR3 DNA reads TGTGCCAGCAGTTACTCCGGCACAGATACGCAGTATTTT. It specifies CASSYSGTDTQYF.

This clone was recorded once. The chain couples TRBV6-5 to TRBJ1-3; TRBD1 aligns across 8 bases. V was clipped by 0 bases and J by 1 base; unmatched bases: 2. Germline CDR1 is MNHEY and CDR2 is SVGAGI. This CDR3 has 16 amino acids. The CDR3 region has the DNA TGTGCCAGCAGTTACTCGAGGACAGGGTCTGGAAACACCATATATTTT. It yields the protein CASSYSRTGSGNTIYF.

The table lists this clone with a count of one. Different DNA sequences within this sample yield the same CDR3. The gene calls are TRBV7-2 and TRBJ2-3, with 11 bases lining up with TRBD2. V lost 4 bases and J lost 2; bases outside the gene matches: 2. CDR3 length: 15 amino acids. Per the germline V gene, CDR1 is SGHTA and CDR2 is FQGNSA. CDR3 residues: CASSSSGGLTDTQYF. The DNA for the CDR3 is TGTGCCAGCAGCTCTAGCGGGGGGCTCACAGATACGCAGTATTTT.

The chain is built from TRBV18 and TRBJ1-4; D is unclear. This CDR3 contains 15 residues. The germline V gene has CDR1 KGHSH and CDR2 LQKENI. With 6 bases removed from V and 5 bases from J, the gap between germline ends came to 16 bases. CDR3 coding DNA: TGTGCCAGCTCTCTGGCCGAGCGGTCCAATGAAAAACTGTTTTTT. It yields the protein CASSLAERSNEKLFF.

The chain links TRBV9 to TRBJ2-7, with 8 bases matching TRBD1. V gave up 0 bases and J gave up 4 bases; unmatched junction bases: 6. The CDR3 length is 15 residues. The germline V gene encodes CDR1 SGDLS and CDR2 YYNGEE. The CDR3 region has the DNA TGTGCCAGCAGCGTAGCTACTGGGACAGGATACGAGCAGTACTTC. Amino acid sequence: CASSVATGTGYEQYF.

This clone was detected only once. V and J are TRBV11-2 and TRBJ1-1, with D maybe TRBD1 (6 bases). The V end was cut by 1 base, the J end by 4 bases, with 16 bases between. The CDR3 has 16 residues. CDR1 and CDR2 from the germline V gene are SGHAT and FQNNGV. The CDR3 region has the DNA TGTGCCAGCAGCTTAGTAGGGGGATTGGTGCCCACTGAAGCTTTCTTT. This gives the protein CASSLVGGLVPTEAFF.